This note documents a single T cell receptor (beta chain) sequence. Its antigen is not identified. This CDR3 region has 13 residues. Profiling relied on immunoSEQ multiplex PCR, and the TCRdb table lists in-frame clones only, not all of them. The sample shows 140,000 to 150,000 clones, 75% to 90% of them seen only once. This sample was included in a study of T cell responses to AZD1222 COVID-19 vaccine. Findings of the study overall: Only six AZD1222 recipients tested seropositive at baseline. Researchers report vaccine-associated CD4 TCRs spanning spike, with dominance at 160-218 and 743-854.

The clonotype comes from an adult in good health. This rearrangement joins TRBV21-1 to TRBJ1-1. TRBV21-1 is deemed a pseudogene. The source was peripheral blood, collected on day 0 of AZD1222 vaccination. CDR3 residues: CASSRGVNTEAFF. The CDR3 DNA is TGTGCCAGCAGCAGAGGAGTGAACACTGAAGCTTTCTTT.